These 23 T cell receptor beta chains were sequenced from one sample in a study of tissue T cells after allogeneic stem cell transplantation. As for time point: mouse harvest day 7 after allogeneic transplant. The graft held 10^6 splenic CD5+ T cells and 10^7 T-cell-depleted bone marrow cells. Produced via immunoSEQ multiplex PCR; TCRdb's table is partial and in-frame only. The profile shows some 8,700 clones, around 40% of them singletons. Source material: skin. These receptors all come from a female BALB/c mouse given C57BL/6 T cells with graft-versus-host disease after an allogeneic hematopoietic cell transplant.

This clone was counted between two and nine times. Any gene name here is a mouse gene name. The CDR3 end is not reached by the read, which stops 1 residue before it; the germline J gene fills it in. J is TRBJ2-1 and V is TRBV5, with 11 nucleotides matching TRBD1. Germline V CDR1 and CDR2: LGHNA, YNLKQL (reference sequence). The CDR3 extends over 16 amino acids. J lost 6 bases, V lost 0 bases, and 4 bases had no gene match. The part of the CDR3 DNA that was read is TGTGCCAGCAGCCAAGACTCGGACAGGGGGCGTGCTGAGCAGTTC. Translation: CASSQDSDRGRAEQF. The full CDR3 reads CASSQDSDRGRAEQFF.

Turning to this clone: The genes and germline here are from mouse. The sequenced fragment ends 1 residue before the CDR3 boundary, so the rest is inferred from the germline J gene. V gene TRBV26 combines with J gene TRBJ2-5; 9 bases are a match to TRBD1. V lost 6 bases to trimming and J lost 2 bases; unmatched junction nucleotides: 6. The CDR3 spans 15 residues. CDR1 is KGHPV and CDR2 is FQNQEV in the germline V gene (reference sequence). CDR3 in amino acids: CASRPGQGGQDTQYF. CDR3 DNA, as far as it was read: TGTGCCAGCAGGCCGGGACAGGGAGGCCAAGACACCCAGTAC.

A note on this clone: Genes and germline are mouse. The sequence runs out 1 residue before the end of the CDR3; the remainder is reconstructed from the germline J gene. The gene calls are TRBV13-3 and TRBJ2-4; 7 bases match TRBD1. The J segment lost 5 bases and the V segment lost 1 base, leaving 1 base of the junction unmatched. This CDR3 contains 13 residues. In germline, CDR1 is NNHDY, CDR2 SYVADS. This CDR3 is CASSDWDRNTLYF. The part of the CDR3 DNA that was read is TGTGCCAGCAGTGATTGGGACAGAAACACCTTGTAC.

Regarding this clone: The listed genes are named as in mouse. The read comes to an end 1 residue before the CDR3 does, leaving the germline J gene to fill in the end. The rearrangement joins TRBV3 to TRBJ1-1; no firm D call. Trimming stripped 5 bases from V and 0 bases from J, with 10 bases between. CDR1 and CDR2 (germline): SNHLY, FYNGKV (reference sequence). The CDR3 covers 14 residues. CDR3 DNA, as far as it was read: TGTGCCAGCAGCCTCCGGGAGGCAAACACAGAAGTCTTC. Residues: CASSLREANTEVF. From start to end, the CDR3 is CASSLREANTEVFF.

Remarks on this clone: Genes here carry mouse names. The CDR3 end falls 1 residue outside the read, so it is completed with the germline J gene. The rearrangement links TRBV30 to TRBJ2-7; D not resolved. The germline V gene encodes CDR1 SQVVS and CDR2 ANEGSEA. Trimming pared 3 bases from V and 4 bases from J, leaving 7 bases between. The CDR3 has 11 amino acids. The CDR3 protein is CSSSPLYEQYF. The sequenced part of the CDR3 DNA is TGTAGTTCTAGCCCCCTGTATGAACAGTAC.

In its sample, this clone was seen a few times. Gene labels here are mouse ones. The CDR3 reads CASRAQGGAEQFF. Incomplete CDR3 DNA: TGTGCCAGCAGGGCGCAGGGAGGGGCTGAGCAGTTC. This rearrangement joins TRBV26 to TRBJ2-1, with D maybe TRBD1 (5 bases). The CDR3 end lies 1 residue beyond the end of the read and is filled in from the germline J gene. The CDR3 sequence is 13 residues long. Germline V gene lookup returns CDR1 KGHPV and CDR2 FQNQEV (reference sequence). Trimming cost V 6 bases and J 7 bases, with 13 bases left between them.

This clone was recorded only once. These gene names are mouse names. The read is 1 residue too short to cover the CDR3 end, so that end is filled in from the germline J gene. The chain combines TRBV3 with TRBJ1-2, with D maybe TRBD1 (5 bases). The V end lost 5 bases, the J end lost 0 bases, and 7 bases lay between the germline ends. From germline, CDR1 is SNHLY and CDR2 FYNGKV (reference sequence). The CDR3 is 13 amino acids. The sequenced part of the CDR3 DNA is TGTGCCAGCAGCCCGGGGGCAAACTCCGACTACACC. This codes for CASSPGANSDYT. The entire CDR3 reads CASSPGANSDYTF.

This clone was found a few times. The gene symbols are mouse symbols. Read coverage stops 1 residue before the CDR3 terminus; the germline J gene supplies the remainder. The chain combines TRBV23 with TRBJ2-7; TRBD2 is taken as the D call from the table, unchecked against the DNA. CDR1 and CDR2 from the germline V gene are KGHTA and FQNQQP. The CDR3 spans 14 residues. This CDR3 reads CSSSQSWGGYEQYF. CDR3 DNA, as far as it was read: TGCTCCAGCAGTCAATCTTGGGGGGGCTATGAACAGTAC.

Comment on this clone: All gene names here are mouse names. The observed sequence ends 1 residue before the CDR3 terminus, with the missing tail filled in from the germline J gene. V usage is TRBV1 and J usage is TRBJ2-7; TRBD1 aligns across 10 bases. This CDR3 is 14 amino acids long. J lost 6 bases, V lost 3 bases, and 5 bases had no gene match. The germline V gene has CDR1 NSQYPW and CDR2 LRSPGD (reference sequence). CDR3 region: CTCSARDRGFEQYF. The CDR3 DNA, read in part, is TGCACCTGCAGTGCCCGGGACAGGGGTTTTGAACAGTAC.

About this clone: Germline and genes here are mouse. The read ends 1 residue early relative to the CDR3; the germline J gene fills the gap. The chain uses TRBV1 and TRBJ1-4, with a possible D match to TRBD1 (6 bases). The V and J ends lost 0 bases and 0 bases respectively, with 8 bases between them. Germline V gene data show CDR1 as NSQYPW and CDR2 as LRSPGD (reference sequence). The length of the CDR3 is 16 residues. The part of the CDR3 DNA that was read is TGCACCTGCAGTGCAGAAGGGGACATTTCCAACGAAAGATTATTT. It specifies CTCSAEGDISNERLF. The full CDR3 sequence reads CTCSAEGDISNERLFF.

Remarks on this clone: Gene names are the mouse ones. The read ends 1 residue before the CDR3 terminus; that terminus is restored from the germline J gene. The rearrangement joins TRBV26 to TRBJ1-2, with 8 bases lining up with TRBD1. From germline, CDR1 is KGHPV and CDR2 FQNQEV (reference sequence). The CDR3 contains 13 residues. The junction had 0 bases not matched to a gene; V was cut back by 6 bases and J by 0 bases. The CDR3 region is CASSRGPNSDYTF. Partial CDR3 DNA: TGTGCCAGCAGCAGGGGGCCAAACTCCGACTACACC.

This clone showed up just once. Gene names refer to mouse genes. The sequenced fragment ends 1 residue before the CDR3 boundary, so the rest is inferred from the germline J gene. The gene calls are TRBV26 and TRBJ1-1; 8 nucleotides line up with TRBD1. The CDR3 contains 14 residues. The junction had 6 bases not matched to a gene; V was cut back by 4 bases and J by 5 bases. Germline V gene sequence: CDR1 KGHPV, CDR2 FQNQEV (reference sequence). CDR3 DNA (partial): TGTGCCAGCAGTCGTCAGGGGGCGCGGACAGAAGTCTTC. It encodes CASSRQGARTEVF. The CDR3 in its entirety is CASSRQGARTEVFF. The full variable domain, in which reference TRBV26 and TRBJ1-1 provide the parts outside the CDR3, is NSKVIQTPRYLVKGQGQKAKMRCIPEKGHPVVFWYQQNKNNEFKFLINFQNQEVLQQIDMTEKRFSAECPSNSPCSLEIQSSEAGDSALYLCASSRQGARTEVFFGKGTRLTVV.

Concerning this clone itself: The listed genes are named as in mouse. Sequencing ends 1 residue short of the CDR3 end; the germline J gene provides the rest. The V and J genes are TRBV23 and TRBJ1-1; the table's D gene call, TRBD1, was not cross checked with the DNA. This CDR3 is built from 13 residues. In germline, CDR1 is KGHTA, CDR2 FQNQQP. CDR3 protein: CSSSQQTNTEVFF. The DNA read from the CDR3 is TGCTCCAGCAGTCAACAAACAAACACAGAAGTCTTC.

Remarks on this clone: Each gene name is a mouse one. The DNA ends 1 residue before the CDR3 does, and the rest of the CDR3 is filled in from the germline J gene. The chain is built from TRBV5 and TRBJ2-7; 9 bases are a match to TRBD1. Germline lookup yields CDR1 LGHNA and CDR2 YNLKQL (reference sequence). V was clipped by 2 bases and J by 3 bases; unmatched bases: 8. This CDR3 is built from 16 residues. CDR3 DNA, as far as it was read: TGTGCCAGCAGCCAACCGGGACAGGGCGTCGTCTATGAACAGTAC. This translates into CASSQPGQGVVYEQY. The entire CDR3 protein is CASSQPGQGVVYEQYF.

This clone occurred a few times. Any gene name here is a mouse gene name. The CDR3 goes on 1 residue after the read ends, and that part is filled in from the germline J gene. This chain uses TRBV26 with TRBJ2-4, with D possibly being TRBD1 (5 bases). The ends were cut back, 7 bases at V and 1 base at J, with 6 bases in the middle. CDR1 is KGHPV, CDR2 FQNQEV, per germline (reference sequence). The CDR3 contains 12 residues. CDR3 bases read: TGTGCCAGCACGACAGGTCAAAACACCTTGTAC. Amino acid sequence: CASTTGQNTLY. The whole CDR3 protein is CASTTGQNTLYF.

This clone was counted only a few times. Gene and germline names: mouse. Read coverage stops 1 residue before the CDR3 terminus; the germline J gene supplies the remainder. The V gene is TRBV13-2, the J gene TRBJ2-1; TRBD1 aligns across 7 bases. The V gene's germline CDR1 is NNHNN and CDR2 SYGAGS (reference sequence). J lost 4 bases, V lost 3 bases, and 1 base had no gene match. CDR3 length equals 13 residues. The part of the CDR3 DNA that was read is TGTGCCAGCGGTGTGGGACAGTATGCTGAGCAGTTC. Its protein is CASGVGQYAEQF. The complete CDR3 sequence is CASGVGQYAEQFF.

As regards this clone: Gene and germline names: mouse. Read sequence stops 1 residue before the CDR3 end, and the germline J gene provides the missing end. V usage is TRBV3 and J usage is TRBJ2-4; 8 bases are a match to TRBD2. After removal of 5 bases from V and 4 bases from J, the junction contained 2 bases not matched to a gene. CDR3 size: 13 residues. CDR1 is SNHLY, CDR2 FYNGKV, per germline (reference sequence). The CDR3 bases that were read are TGTGCCAGCAGCGGACTGGGAGAAAACACCTTGTAC. This gives the protein CASSGLGENTLY. The whole CDR3 protein is CASSGLGENTLYF.

About this clone: Genes here carry mouse names. Read sequence stops 1 residue before the CDR3 end, and the germline J gene provides the missing end. The chain links TRBV3 to TRBJ2-4; perhaps TRBD2 as D (6 bases). V was pared by 0 bases and J by 1 base, with 8 bases between. The CDR3 consists of 15 residues. Germline values: CDR1 SNHLY, CDR2 FYNGKV (reference sequence). The chain's CDR3 is CASSLARGGQNTLYF. The DNA read from the CDR3 is TGTGCCAGCAGCTTAGCGCGGGGGGGTCAAAACACCTTGTAC.

This clone is judged large. Gene labels here are mouse ones. Read sequence stops 1 residue before the CDR3 end, and the germline J gene provides the missing end. V usage is TRBV5 and J usage is TRBJ1-4; TRBD1 matches 10 bases. CDR3 length equals 16 residues. Germline loops: CDR1 LGHNA, CDR2 YNLKQL (reference sequence). V was pared by 0 bases and J by 5 bases, with 3 bases of the junction left unmatched. The chain's CDR3 is CASSQDRGQGNERLFF. The sequenced part of the CDR3 DNA is TGTGCCAGCAGCCAAGATCGGGGACAGGGGAACGAAAGATTATTT.

Notes on this clone: Germline and genes here are mouse. Read data end 1 residue before the CDR3 end; the end is taken from the germline J gene. The V call is TRBV26, the J call TRBJ2-2; D perhaps matches TRBD1 (5 bases). The germline gives CDR1 KGHPV, CDR2 FQNQEV (reference sequence). The CDR3 is 14 amino acids. Trimming took 3 bases from V and 3 from J, leaving 8 bases between them. CDR3 bases read: TGTGCCAGCAGTCTTCAGGGATACACCGGGCAGCTCTAC. Its translation: CASSLQGYTGQLY. The entire CDR3 protein is CASSLQGYTGQLYF.

This clone appeared once. Mouse names are used for the genes. The CDR3 sequence is CSSSQVGGLGGRDTQYF. CDR3 bases read: TGCTCCAGCAGTCAAGTCGGCGGACTGGGGGGGCGGGACACCCAGTAC. This sequence joins TRBV23 and TRBJ2-5; the D segment call TRBD2 is taken from the table without a DNA check. The CDR3 end falls 1 residue outside the read, so it is completed with the germline J gene. CDR1 KGHTA and CDR2 FQNQQP come from the germline V gene. There are 17 residues in the CDR3. Looking up the rest from reference TRBV23 and TRBJ2-5 gives the full variable domain: DAAVTQKPRYLIKMKGQEAEMKCIPEKGHTAVFWYQQKQSKELKFLIYFQNQQPLDQIDMVKERFSAVCPSSSLCSLGIRTCEAEDSALYLCSSSQVGGLGGRDTQYFGPGTRLLVL.

Only a few counts were recorded for this clone. Gene names are the mouse ones. The read gets to within 1 residue of the CDR3 end, and the germline J gene fills in the rest. V and J are TRBV26 and TRBJ1-6; TRBD1 aligns across 10 bases. TRBJ1-6 is an open reading frame whose function is uncertain. Trimming took 4 bases from V and 8 from J; bases not matched to a gene: 2. Germline V gives CDR1 KGHPV, CDR2 FQNQEV (reference sequence). CDR3 size: 14 residues. CDR3 bases read: TGTGCCAGCAGTCCCGGGACAGGGGATTCGCCCCTCTAC. Its protein is CASSPGTGDSPLY. Given in full, the CDR3 is CASSPGTGDSPLYF.

Details on this clone: The genes are named according to mouse. Read sequence stops 1 residue before the CDR3 end, and the germline J gene provides the missing end. This sequence joins TRBV13-3 and TRBJ2-5, with unresolved D. Germline V gene data show CDR1 as NNHDY and CDR2 as SYVADS. This CDR3 region has 11 residues. With 2 bases removed from V and 6 bases from J, the gap between germline ends came to 4 bases. Here the CDR3 reads CASSEGDTQYF. The DNA read from the CDR3 is TGTGCCAGCAGTGAGGGGGACACCCAGTAC.